This T cell receptor beta chain was profiled in a study of monozygotic twins with inflammatory bowel disease. Germline values: CDR1 DFQATT, CDR2 SNEGSKA (reference sequence). This CDR3 region has 12 residues. Through template switching, UMIs that included a 6-nucleotide sample barcode were added. TCRdb reanalyzed the 5' RACE reads, giving one entry per CDR3 protein sequence and no DNA. The specimen's table records fewer than 150,000 distinct CDR3 sequences. Sequencing was performed on blood. This sequence originates from a human donor with ulcerative colitis or Crohn's disease, or a healthy co-twin of an affected twin (not recorded which). This chain uses TRBV20-1 with TRBJ2-1. The CDR3: CSARWIGDEQFF.